This T cell receptor beta chain was sequenced during a study of blood T cell repertoires in COVID-19 (TCRdb year 2020). Some background on the complete study: The collaborator samples originated in the United States, Italy and Spain and spanned the acute and convalescent phases of COVID-19. The prospective study material was composed of cDNA or gDNA derived from T cells, B-cell-depleted T cells, or PBMCs. Subjects who had been exposed to COVID-19, were actively infected with it, or had recovered from it provided the deeply sampled blood TCRbeta repertoires that made up the dataset. The repertoires were released in a freely available public database meant as a resource for research on the immune response to SARS-CoV-2. The samples were drawn from two sources: the first 160 participants of the ongoing ImmuneRACE study, and fewer than 1,500 subjects contributed by 6 global collaborators. Sample metadata almost always included a de-identified subject ID, COVID-19 status, age in years and sex. Where available, HLA class I and class II types were taken from metadata supplied by the sample provider and were not determined by assay-based typing. Summary of the overall study and its limitations: Clinical and demographic metadata were provided uncurated, with the amount varying by source and participant.

Inclusive of the bounding cysteine and phenylalanine, the CDR3 is 14 residues long. The only DNA kept is the CDR3, 42 bases in frame from the first base. CDR1 and CDR2 are drawn from the germline V gene (reference sequence): LNHDA, SQIVND. V was cut back by 4 bases and J by 5 bases, leaving a gap of 14 bases between them. TCRbeta CDR3 regions were amplified from genomic DNA by means of the immunoSEQ Assay, a bias-controlled multiplex PCR. The authors' analysis ran thus. Nucleated cell counts per sample were estimated from amplification of reference gene primers within the assay. To quantify the absolute abundance of each unique TCRbeta CDR3 rearrangement, sequence reads were collapsed and filtered. For each sample, productive Simpson clonality was calculated as the square root of Simpson's diversity index across productive rearrangements. TCRdb obtained this table from immuneACCESS and retained in-frame rearrangements with V and J assigned. These tables miss some clones; where compared with another copy, unresolved V genes account for less than half of the shortfall, and the remainder is unexplained. V, J and clone size are those of that table, while D and trimming were read from the DNA. This sample comprises about 74,000 clones, roughly nine tenths of them detected only once. The ten biggest clones cover 1.4% to 1.5% of the sample.

Collaborating institutions collected whole blood in K2EDTA tubes following their own protocols. For TCRbeta analysis, collaborators shipped samples in one of three forms: frozen whole blood, isolated PBMCs, or DNA extracted from either of those sample types. As to this clone: Its target antigen remains unknown. Base qualities are missing; no much larger clone stands one base away.

The TCR originated in a middle-aged man with acute or convalescent COVID-19. Sequencing input: peripheral blood. The rearranged chain carries TRBV19 and TRBJ1-1; the D region possibly corresponds to TRBD1 (6 bases align). For the CDR3, the sequence is CASSTDRLGTEAFF. The DNA is as follows: TGTGCCAGTAGTACCGACAGGCTTGGGACTGAAGCTTTCTTT.